The TCR beta chain under discussion was sequenced for a study of tumor-infiltrating lymphocytes in localized non-small cell lung cancer. Germline V CDR1 and CDR2: MDHEN, SYDVKM. The CDR3 runs 15 residues. V gave up 7 bases and J gave up 1 base, with 16 bases separating them. Repertoires were generated with immunoSEQ multiplex PCR, while TCRdb's copy carries only in-frame clones and drops some. Of fewer than 20,000 clones listed, roughly 69% were seen once; the top ten hold around 6%. This receptor was identified in a human donor with non-small cell lung cancer. The chain uses TRBV28 and TRBJ2-5, with TRBD2 as a possible D gene (5 bases). The source material was lung tumor tissue. In DNA, the CDR3 is TGTGCCAGCATCCCGGACTGGGGAACCCAAGAGACCCAGTACTTC. Its protein product is CASIPDWGTQETQYF.